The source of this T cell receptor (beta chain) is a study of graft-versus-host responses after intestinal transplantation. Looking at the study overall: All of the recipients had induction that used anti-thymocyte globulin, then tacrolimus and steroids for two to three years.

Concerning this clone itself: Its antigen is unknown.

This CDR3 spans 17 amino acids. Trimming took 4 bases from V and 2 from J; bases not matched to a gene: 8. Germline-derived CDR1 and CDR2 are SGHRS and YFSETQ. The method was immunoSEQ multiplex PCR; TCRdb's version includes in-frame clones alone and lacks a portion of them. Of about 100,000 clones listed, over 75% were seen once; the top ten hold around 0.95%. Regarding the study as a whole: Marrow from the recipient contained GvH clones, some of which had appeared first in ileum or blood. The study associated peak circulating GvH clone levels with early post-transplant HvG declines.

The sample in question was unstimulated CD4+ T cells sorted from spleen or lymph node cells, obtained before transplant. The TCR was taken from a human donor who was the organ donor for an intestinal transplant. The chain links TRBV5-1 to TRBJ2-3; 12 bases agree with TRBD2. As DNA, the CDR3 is TGCGCCAGCAGCCAACCCACTAGCGGGGGGCCCACAGATACGCAGTATTTT. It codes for CASSQPTSGGPTDTQYF.